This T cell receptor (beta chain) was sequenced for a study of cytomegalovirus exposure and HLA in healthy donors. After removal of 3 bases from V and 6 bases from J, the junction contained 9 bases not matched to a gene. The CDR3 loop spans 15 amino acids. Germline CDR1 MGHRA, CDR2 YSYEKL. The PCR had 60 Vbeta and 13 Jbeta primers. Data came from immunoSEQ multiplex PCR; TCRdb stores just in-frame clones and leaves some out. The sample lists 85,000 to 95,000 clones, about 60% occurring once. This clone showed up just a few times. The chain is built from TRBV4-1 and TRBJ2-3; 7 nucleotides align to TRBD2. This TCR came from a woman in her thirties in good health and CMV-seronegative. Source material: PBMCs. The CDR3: CASSQGGSRADTQYF. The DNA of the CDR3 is TGCGCCAGCAGCCAGGGAGGGAGCCGAGCGGATACGCAGTATTTT.